This TCR beta chain was sequenced in a study of PD-1 blockade in classical Hodgkin lymphoma. On this clone itself: No antigen is known for it.

Findings and caveats of the study: By cycle point C4D1, TCR diversity had risen significantly in CD4+ cells (but not CD8+ cells). The origin of the repertoire differences remains undefined, with disease activity or prior therapy as possible causes.

All patients experienced relapse after autologous stem cell transplantation, and brentuximab vedotin exposure was variable. When best responses were assessed, they were complete response, partial response or progressive disease. Trimming pared 2 bases from V and 2 bases from J, leaving 13 bases between. This CDR3 contains 15 residues. CDR1 MNHEY and CDR2 SVGAGI come from the germline V gene. Here immunoSEQ multiplex PCR was the method, and the copy in TCRdb shows in-frame clones only, minus some. The data hold 130,000 to 150,000 clones, with around four fifths observed a single time. The source is a human donor with classical Hodgkin lymphoma. Sequenced here: peripheral blood mononuclear cells (PBMCs), sampled before the second cycle of nivolumab. V gene TRBV6-5 combines with J gene TRBJ2-7; perhaps TRBD2 as D (5 bases). The CDR3 bases are TGTGCCAGCAGTTACACGGCTAGCCGACCCTACGAGCAGTACTTC. It is translated as CASSYTASRPYEQYF.